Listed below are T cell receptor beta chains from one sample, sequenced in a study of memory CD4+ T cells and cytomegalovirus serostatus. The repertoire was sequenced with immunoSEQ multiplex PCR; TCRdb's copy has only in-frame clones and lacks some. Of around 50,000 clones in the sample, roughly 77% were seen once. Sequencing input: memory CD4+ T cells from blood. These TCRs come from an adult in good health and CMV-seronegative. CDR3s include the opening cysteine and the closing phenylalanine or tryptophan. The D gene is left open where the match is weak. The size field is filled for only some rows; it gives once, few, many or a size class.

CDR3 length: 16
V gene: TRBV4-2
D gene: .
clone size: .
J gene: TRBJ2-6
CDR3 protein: CASSQGRGAGANVLTF
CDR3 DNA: TGTGCCAGCAGCCAAGGCAGGGGGGCTGGGGCCAACGTCCTGACTTTC

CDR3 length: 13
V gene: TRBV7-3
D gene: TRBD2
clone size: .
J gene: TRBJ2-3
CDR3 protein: CASSYGERDAQYF
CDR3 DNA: TGTGCCAGCAGCTACGGGGAGCGGGACGCGCAGTATTTT

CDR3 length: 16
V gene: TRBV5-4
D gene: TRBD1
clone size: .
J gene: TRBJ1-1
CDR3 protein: CASSPTLVTGDTEAFF
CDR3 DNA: TGTGCCAGCAGCCCTACCCTTGTGACAGGGGACACTGAAGCTTTCTTT

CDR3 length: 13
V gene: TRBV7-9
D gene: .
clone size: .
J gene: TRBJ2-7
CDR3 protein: CASSYSGSYEQYF
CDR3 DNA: TGTGCCAGCAGCTATAGCGGCTCCTACGAGCAGTACTTC

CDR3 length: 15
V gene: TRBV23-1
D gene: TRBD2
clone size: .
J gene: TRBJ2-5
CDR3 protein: CASSLGTSGRETQYF
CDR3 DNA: TGCGCCAGCAGCCTCGGGACTAGCGGGAGAGAGACCCAGTACTTC

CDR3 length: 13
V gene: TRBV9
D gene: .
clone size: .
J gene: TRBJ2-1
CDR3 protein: CASSWQLRDEQFF
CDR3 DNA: TGTGCCAGCAGCTGGCAACTGAGGGATGAGCAGTTCTTC

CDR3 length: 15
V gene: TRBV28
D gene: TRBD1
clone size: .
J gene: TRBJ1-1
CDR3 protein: CASSSHGTVNTEAFF
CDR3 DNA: TGTGCCAGCAGTTCCCATGGGACAGTGAACACTGAAGCTTTCTTT

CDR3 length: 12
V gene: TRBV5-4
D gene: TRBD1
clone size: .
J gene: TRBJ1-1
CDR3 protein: CASSLDRGRTFF
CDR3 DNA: TGTGCCAGCAGCTTGGACAGGGGTAGAACTTTCTTT

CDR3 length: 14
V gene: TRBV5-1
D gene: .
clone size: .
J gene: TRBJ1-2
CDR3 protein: CASSLGGAGTGYTF
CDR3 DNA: TGCGCCAGCAGCTTGGGGGGCGCAGGCACTGGCTACACCTTC

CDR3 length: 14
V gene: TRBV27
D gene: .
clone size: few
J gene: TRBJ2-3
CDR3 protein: CASRRRRDTDTQYF
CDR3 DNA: TGTGCCAGCAGACGCAGAAGAGATACAGATACGCAGTATTTT

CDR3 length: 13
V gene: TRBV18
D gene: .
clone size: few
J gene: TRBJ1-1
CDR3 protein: CASSPVDTRGAFF
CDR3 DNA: TGTGCCAGCTCACCAGTGGACACCCGGGGGGCTTTCTTT

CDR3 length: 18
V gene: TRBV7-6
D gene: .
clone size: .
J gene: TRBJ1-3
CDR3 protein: CASSSRGLLEGSGNTIYF
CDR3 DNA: TGTGCCAGCAGCTCTCGGGGACTTCTGGAAGGGAGTGGAAACACCATATATTTT

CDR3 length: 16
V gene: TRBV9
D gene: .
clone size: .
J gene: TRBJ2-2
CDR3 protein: CASSVDGGWRAGELFF
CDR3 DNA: TGTGCCAGCAGCGTAGACGGCGGGTGGAGGGCCGGGGAGCTGTTTTTT

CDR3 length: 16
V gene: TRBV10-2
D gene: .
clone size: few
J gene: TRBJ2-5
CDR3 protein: CASSESVVRGGETQYF
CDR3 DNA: TGCGCCAGCAGTGAGTCGGTTGTAAGAGGGGGAGAGACCCAGTACTTC

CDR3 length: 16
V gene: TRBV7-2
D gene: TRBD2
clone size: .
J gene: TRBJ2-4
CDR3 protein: CASSLQRTRTKNIQYF
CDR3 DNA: TGTGCCAGCAGCTTACAAAGGACTAGAACCAAAAACATTCAGTACTTC

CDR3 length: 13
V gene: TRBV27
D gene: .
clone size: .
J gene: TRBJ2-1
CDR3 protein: CASSFRGFNEQFF
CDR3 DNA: TGTGCCAGCAGTTTTAGAGGGTTCAATGAGCAGTTCTTC

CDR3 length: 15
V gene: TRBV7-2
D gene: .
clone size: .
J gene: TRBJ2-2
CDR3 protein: CASSLHAGKTGELFF
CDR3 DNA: TGTGCCAGCAGCTTACATGCAGGGAAGACCGGGGAGCTGTTTTTT

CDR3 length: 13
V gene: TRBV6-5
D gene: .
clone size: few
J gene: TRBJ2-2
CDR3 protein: CASSYRGTGELFF
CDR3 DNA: TGTGCCAGCAGTTACCGGGGGACCGGGGAGCTGTTTTTT

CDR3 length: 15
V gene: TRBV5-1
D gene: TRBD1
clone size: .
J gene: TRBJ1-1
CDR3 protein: CASSWAGTGGTEAFF
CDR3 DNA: TGCGCCAGCAGCTGGGCCGGGACAGGGGGCACTGAAGCTTTCTTT

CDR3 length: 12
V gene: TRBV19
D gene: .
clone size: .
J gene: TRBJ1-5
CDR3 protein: CASSMLQQPQHF
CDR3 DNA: TGTGCCAGTAGTATGCTACAGCAGCCCCAGCATTTT

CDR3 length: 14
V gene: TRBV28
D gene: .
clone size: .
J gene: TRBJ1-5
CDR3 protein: CASRSVGRNQPQHF
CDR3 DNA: TGTGCCAGCAGATCGGTGGGTCGCAATCAGCCCCAGCATTTT

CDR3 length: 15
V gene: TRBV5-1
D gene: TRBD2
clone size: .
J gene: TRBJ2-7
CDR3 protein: CASSPRAGGRYEQYF
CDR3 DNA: TGCGCCAGCAGCCCGCGGGCGGGAGGACGTTACGAGCAGTACTTC

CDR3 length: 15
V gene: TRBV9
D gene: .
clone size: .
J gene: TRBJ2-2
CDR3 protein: CASRAGTAQTGELFF
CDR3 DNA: TGTGCCAGCAGAGCCGGGACGGCCCAAACCGGGGAGCTGTTTTTT

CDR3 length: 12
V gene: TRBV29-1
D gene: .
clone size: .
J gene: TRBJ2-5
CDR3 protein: CSINRVGETQYF
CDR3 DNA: TGCAGCATTAACAGGGTTGGGGAGACCCAGTACTTC

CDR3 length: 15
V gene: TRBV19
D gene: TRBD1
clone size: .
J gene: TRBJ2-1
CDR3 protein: CASSPDGQGLTEQFF
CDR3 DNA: TGTGCCAGTAGTCCAGATGGACAGGGCCTCACTGAGCAGTTCTTC

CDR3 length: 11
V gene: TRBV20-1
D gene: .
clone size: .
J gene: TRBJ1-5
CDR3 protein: CSAGGDQPQHF
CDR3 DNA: TGCAGTGCTGGCGGAGATCAGCCCCAGCATTTT

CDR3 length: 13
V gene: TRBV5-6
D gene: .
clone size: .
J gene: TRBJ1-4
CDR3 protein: CASSRQSDEKLFF
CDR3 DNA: TGTGCCAGCAGCAGGCAATCGGACGAAAAACTGTTTTTT

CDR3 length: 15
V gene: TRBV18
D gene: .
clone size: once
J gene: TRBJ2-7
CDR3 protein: CASSPRRELPYEQYF
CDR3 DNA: TGTGCCAGCTCACCACGGCGGGAACTTCCCTACGAGCAGTACTTC

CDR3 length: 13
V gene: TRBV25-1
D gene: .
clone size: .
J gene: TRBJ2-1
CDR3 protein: CASSASGAQGQFF
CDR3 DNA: TGTGCCAGCAGTGCATCGGGAGCCCAAGGGCAGTTCTTC

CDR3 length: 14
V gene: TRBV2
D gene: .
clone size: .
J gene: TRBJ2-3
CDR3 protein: CASSERQGKDTQYF
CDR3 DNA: TGTGCCAGCAGTGAGCGCCAGGGGAAAGATACGCAGTATTTT

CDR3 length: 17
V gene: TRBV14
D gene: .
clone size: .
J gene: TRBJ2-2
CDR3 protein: CASSQRAARANTGELFF
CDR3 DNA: TGTGCCAGCAGCCAAAGGGCAGCCCGGGCGAACACCGGGGAGCTGTTTTTT

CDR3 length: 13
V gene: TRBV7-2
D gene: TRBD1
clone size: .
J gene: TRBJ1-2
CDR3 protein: CASSPRGNYGYTF
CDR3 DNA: TGTGCCAGCAGTCCCAGGGGGAACTATGGCTACACCTTC

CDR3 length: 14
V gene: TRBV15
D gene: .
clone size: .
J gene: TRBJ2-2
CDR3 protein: CATSREHLTGELFF
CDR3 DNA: TGTGCCACCAGCAGAGAACACTTGACCGGGGAGCTGTTTTTT

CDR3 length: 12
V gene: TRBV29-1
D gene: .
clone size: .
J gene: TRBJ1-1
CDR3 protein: CSVSAHRYEAFF
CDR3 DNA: TGCAGCGTCTCGGCTCACAGGTATGAAGCTTTCTTT

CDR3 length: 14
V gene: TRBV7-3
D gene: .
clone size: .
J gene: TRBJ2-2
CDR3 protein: CASSLILTGEELFF
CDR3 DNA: TGTGCCAGCAGCTTAATCTTGACGGGCGAGGAGCTGTTTTTT

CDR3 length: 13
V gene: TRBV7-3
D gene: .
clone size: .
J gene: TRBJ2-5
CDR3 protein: CASSLARQETQYF
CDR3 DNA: TGTGCCAGCAGCTTAGCCAGACAAGAGACCCAGTACTTC

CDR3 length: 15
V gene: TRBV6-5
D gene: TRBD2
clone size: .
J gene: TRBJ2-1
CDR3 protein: CASSGGLAGYNEQFF
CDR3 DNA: TGTGCCAGCAGTGGGGGACTAGCGGGGTACAATGAGCAGTTCTTC

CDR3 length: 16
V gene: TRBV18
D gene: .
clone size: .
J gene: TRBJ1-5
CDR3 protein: CASSPLAGVSNQPQHF
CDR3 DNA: TGTGCCAGCTCACCACTGGCAGGGGTTAGCAATCAGCCCCAGCATTTT

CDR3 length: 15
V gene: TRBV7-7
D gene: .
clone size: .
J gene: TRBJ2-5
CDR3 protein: CASSLKGGRVETQYF
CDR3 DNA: TGTGCTAGCAGCTTAAAAGGGGGTAGGGTAGAGACCCAGTACTTC

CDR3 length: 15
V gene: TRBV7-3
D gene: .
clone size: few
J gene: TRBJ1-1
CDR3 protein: CASSPIHGGSTEAFF
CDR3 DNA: TGTGCCAGCAGCCCCATACACGGTGGCAGCACTGAAGCTTTCTTT

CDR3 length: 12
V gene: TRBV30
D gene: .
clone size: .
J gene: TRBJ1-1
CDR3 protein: CAWRRVGSEAFF
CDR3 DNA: TGTGCCTGGAGGAGGGTAGGCAGTGAAGCTTTCTTT

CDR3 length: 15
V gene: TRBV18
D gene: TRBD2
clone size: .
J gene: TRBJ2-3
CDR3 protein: CASSPSSGSGDTQYF
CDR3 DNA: TGTGCCAGCTCACCTTCTAGCGGGAGCGGTGATACGCAGTATTTT

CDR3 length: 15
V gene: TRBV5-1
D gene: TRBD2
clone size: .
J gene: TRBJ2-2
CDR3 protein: CASSPGLEGAGELFF
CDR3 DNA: TGCGCCAGCAGCCCGGGACTAGAAGGCGCCGGGGAGCTGTTTTTT

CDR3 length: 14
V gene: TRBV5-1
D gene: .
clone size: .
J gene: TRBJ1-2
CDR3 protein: CASSVDSINYGYTF
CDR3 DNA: TGCGCCAGCAGCGTGGACAGTATCAACTATGGCTACACCTTC

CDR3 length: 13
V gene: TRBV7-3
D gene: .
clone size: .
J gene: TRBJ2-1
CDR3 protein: CASSSPSALKQFF
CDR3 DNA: TGTGCCAGCAGCTCTCCTTCAGCGTTGAAGCAGTTCTTC

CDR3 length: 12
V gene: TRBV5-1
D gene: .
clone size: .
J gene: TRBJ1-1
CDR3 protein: CASSLVGTEAFF
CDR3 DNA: TGCGCCAGCAGCTTGGTAGGCACTGAAGCTTTCTTT

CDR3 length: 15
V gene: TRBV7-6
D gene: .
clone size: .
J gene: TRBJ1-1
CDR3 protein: CASSYLDAGGTEAFF
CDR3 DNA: TGTGCCAGCAGCTACCTGGACGCCGGAGGCACTGAAGCTTTCTTT

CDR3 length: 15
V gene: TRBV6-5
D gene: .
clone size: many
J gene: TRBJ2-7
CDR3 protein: CASSGIRKDRYEQYF
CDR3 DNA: TGTGCCAGCAGCGGTATCCGGAAGGATCGTTACGAGCAGTACTTC

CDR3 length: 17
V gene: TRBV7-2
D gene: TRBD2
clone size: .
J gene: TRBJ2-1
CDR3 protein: CASSLGPAGASSGEQFF
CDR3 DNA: TGTGCCAGCAGCTTAGGTCCAGCGGGGGCGTCGTCGGGTGAGCAGTTCTTC

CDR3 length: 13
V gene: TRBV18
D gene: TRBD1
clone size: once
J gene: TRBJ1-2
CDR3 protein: CASSPTGDYGYTF
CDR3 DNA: TGTGCCAGCTCACCCACAGGGGACTATGGCTACACCTTC

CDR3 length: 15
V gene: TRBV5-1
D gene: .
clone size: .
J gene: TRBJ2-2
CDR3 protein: CASSFSAGDTGELFF
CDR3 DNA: TGCGCCAGCAGCTTTTCGGCAGGGGATACCGGGGAGCTGTTTTTT

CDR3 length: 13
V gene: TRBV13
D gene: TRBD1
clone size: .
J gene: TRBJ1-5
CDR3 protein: CASSHRGDQPQHF
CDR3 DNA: TGTGCCAGCAGCCACAGGGGGGATCAGCCCCAGCATTTT

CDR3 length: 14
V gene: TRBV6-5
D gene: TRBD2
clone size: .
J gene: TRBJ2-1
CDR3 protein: CASSKGLAGNEQFF
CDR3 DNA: TGTGCCAGCAGCAAAGGACTAGCCGGGAATGAGCAGTTCTTC

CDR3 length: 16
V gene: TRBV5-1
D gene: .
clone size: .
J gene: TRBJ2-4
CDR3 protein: CASSLGGTQTGNIQYF
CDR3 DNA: TGCGCCAGCAGCTTGGGAGGGACACAAACCGGGAACATTCAGTACTTC

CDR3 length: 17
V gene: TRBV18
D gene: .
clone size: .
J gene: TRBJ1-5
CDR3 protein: CASSPSAGGYGNQPQHF
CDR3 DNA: TGTGCCAGCTCACCCAGTGCCGGGGGATATGGGAATCAGCCCCAGCATTTT

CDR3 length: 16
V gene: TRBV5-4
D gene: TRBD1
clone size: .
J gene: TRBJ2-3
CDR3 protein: CASSLGGTGGPDTQYF
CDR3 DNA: TGTGCCAGCAGCTTGGGAGGGACAGGGGGCCCAGATACGCAGTATTTT

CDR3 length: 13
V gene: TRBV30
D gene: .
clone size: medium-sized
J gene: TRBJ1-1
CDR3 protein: CAWSVGTNTEAFF
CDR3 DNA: TGTGCCTGGAGTGTAGGCACGAACACTGAAGCTTTCTTT

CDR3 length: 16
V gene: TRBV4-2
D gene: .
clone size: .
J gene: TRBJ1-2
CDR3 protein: CASSQDVGRGLYGYTF
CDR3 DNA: TGTGCCAGCAGCCAAGATGTCGGCAGGGGTCTCTATGGCTACACCTTC

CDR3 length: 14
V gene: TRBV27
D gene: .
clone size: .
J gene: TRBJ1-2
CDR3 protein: CASSLNGGSYGYTF
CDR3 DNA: TGTGCCAGCAGTTTAAATGGGGGGAGCTATGGCTACACCTTC

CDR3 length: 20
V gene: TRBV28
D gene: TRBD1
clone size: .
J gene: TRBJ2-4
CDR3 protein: CASSLSSLPGTGGKENIQYF
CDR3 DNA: TGTGCCAGCAGTTTATCCTCCCTCCCCGGGACAGGGGGCAAGGAAAACATTCAGTACTTC